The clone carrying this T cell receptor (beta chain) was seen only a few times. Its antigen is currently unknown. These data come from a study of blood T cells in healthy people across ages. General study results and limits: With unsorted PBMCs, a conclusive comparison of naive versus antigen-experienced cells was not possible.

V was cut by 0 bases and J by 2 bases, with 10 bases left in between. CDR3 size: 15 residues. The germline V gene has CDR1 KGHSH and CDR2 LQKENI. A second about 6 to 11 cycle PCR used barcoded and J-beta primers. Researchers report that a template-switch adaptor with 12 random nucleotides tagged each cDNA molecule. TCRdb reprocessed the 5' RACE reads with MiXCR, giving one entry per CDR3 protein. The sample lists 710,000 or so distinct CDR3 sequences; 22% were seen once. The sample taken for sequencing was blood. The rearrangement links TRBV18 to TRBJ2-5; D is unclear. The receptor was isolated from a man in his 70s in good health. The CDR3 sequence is CASSPPSPRQETQYF. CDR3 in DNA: TGTGCCAGCTCACCACCTTCCCCCAGACAAGAGACCCAGTACTTC.